These T cell receptor beta chains were read from a single sample in a study of T cells after yellow fever vaccination. Each CDR3 protein gets one entry after TCRdb re-called the 5' RACE reads with MiXCR. The sample records just under 600,000 distinct CDR3 sequences, around an eighth being singletons. The source was PBMCs, collected on the day of the yellow fever booster vaccination. The receptor set was obtained from a man aged 25 to 40 who received the YFV17D yellow fever vaccine. CDR3s include the opening cysteine and the closing phenylalanine or tryptophan. The order of the fields is V gene, D gene, CDR3 length, J gene, clone size, CDR3 DNA, CDR3 protein. D genes are given only for firm matches. Some rows have no size entry. The others give once, few or many, or a class for an expanded clone.

TRBV12-3/TRBV12-4,TRBD2,16,TRBJ2-3,NA,TGTGCCAGCAGTAGTAGGACTAGCGGGAAATCCGATACGCAGTATTTT,CASSSRTSGKSDTQYF
TRBV6-5,TRBD2,17,TRBJ2-5,few,TGTGCCAGCAGTTACTCGTTCCTAGCGGGGTCCCAAGAGACCCAGTACTTC,CASSYSFLAGSQETQYF
TRBV6-2/TRBV6-3,TRBD2,16,TRBJ2-7,few,TGTGCCAGCAGTTACTCACGGGAGGGTAGCTCCTACGAGCAGTACTTC,CASSYSREGSSYEQYF
TRBV12-3/TRBV12-4,NA,14,TRBJ2-1,many,TGTGCCAGCAGCCCCACCCACGGGCTCGGTGAGCAGTTCTTC,CASSPTHGLGEQFF
TRBV28,NA,15,TRBJ2-5,few,TGTGCCAGCGGGGCTTCACCTGGAGAGGTGGAGACCCAGTACTTC,CASGASPGEVETQYF
TRBV19,TRBD1,15,TRBJ2-3,few,TGTGCCAGTAGTGATGGACAGGGTAACGCAGATACGCAGTATTTT,CASSDGQGNADTQYF
TRBV21-1,NA,19,TRBJ2-6,NA,TGTGCCAGCACCCAGGGACAGTCGACGCCGCAATCTGGGGCCAACGTCCTGACTTTC,CASTQGQSTPQSGANVLTF
TRBV6-6,NA,21,TRBJ1-6,few,TGTGCCAGCAGCCACGAACCCTCGTCCCTCTCGCCTGACTTCTATAATTCACCCCTCCACTTT,CASSHEPSSLSPDFYNSPLHF
TRBV5-4,TRBD1,15,TRBJ2-3,few,TGTGCCAGCAGTCGACAGGGGTTAGGCACAGATACGCAGTATTTT,CASSRQGLGTDTQYF
TRBV5-1,NA,13,TRBJ2-1,NA,TGCGCCAGCAGCGTCCCAATCAACACTGAGCAGTTCTTC,CASSVPINTEQFF
TRBV20-1,NA,15,TRBJ2-4,NA,TGCAGTGCTAGGCCAATAAGTCAGGGGGGAAACATTCAGTACTTC,CSARPISQGGNIQYF
TRBV7-9,TRBD2,15,TRBJ2-3,few,TGTGCCAGCATTCAGCGGGACTTACCGCCAGATACGCAGTATTTT,CASIQRDLPPDTQYF
TRBV15,TRBD2,16,TRBJ2-1,few,TGTGCCACCAGCAGATCCGGGACTAGCGGGAGCGGTGAGCAGTTCTTC,CATSRSGTSGSGEQFF
TRBV18,NA,14,TRBJ1-6,few,TGTGCCAGCTCACCACCAGGAGATAATTCACCCCTCCACTTT,CASSPPGDNSPLHF
TRBV5-6,NA,14,TRBJ2-1,NA,TGTGCCAGCAGCTTCTCCGGGTCGTGGGATGAGCAGTTCTTC,CASSFSGSWDEQFF
TRBV5-5,NA,13,TRBJ1-2,NA,TGTGCCAGCAGCTTCAGTTTTTCGAGTGGCTACACCTTC,CASSFSFSSGYTF
TRBV3-1,TRBD1,14,TRBJ2-7,few,TGTGCCAGCACCACGGACAGGGTAGCAGGGGAGCAGTACTTC,CASTTDRVAGEQYF
TRBV12-3/TRBV12-4,TRBD1,14,TRBJ1-1,few,TGTGCCAGCACCTCACACAGGGGGAACACTGAAGCTTTCTTT,CASTSHRGNTEAFF
TRBV15,TRBD1,17,TRBJ2-1,NA,TGTGCCACCAGCAGAGATTCGGGGACAGGGTCCTACAATGAGCAGTTCTTC,CATSRDSGTGSYNEQFF
TRBV7-3,NA,12,TRBJ2-1,few,TGTGCCAGCAGCTTGGGAACAGGGGAGCAGTTCTTC,CASSLGTGEQFF
TRBV19,NA,12,TRBJ1-1,once,TGTGCCACCCGGGGGAGGGACACTGAAGCTTTCTTT,CATRGRDTEAFF
TRBV3-1,TRBD2,14,TRBJ2-1,many,TGTGCCAGCAGCCGCGGGAGCGGGCCGAATGAGCAGTTCTTC,CASSRGSGPNEQFF
TRBV13,NA,15,TRBJ2-7,NA,TGTGCCAGCAGCCCCCTGGGAAGACTCTCCTACGAGCAGTACTTC,CASSPLGRLSYEQYF
TRBV7-9,NA,15,TRBJ1-3,NA,TGTGCCAGCAGCGCCGGACAGACGATTGGAAACACCATATATTTT,CASSAGQTIGNTIYF
TRBV20-1,TRBD1,14,TRBJ2-7,few,TGCAGTGCTGTGGTACGGGACAGGGGTTACGAGCAGTACTTC,CSAVVRDRGYEQYF
TRBV24-1,NA,14,TRBJ2-5,many,TGTGCCACCAGCGGGACGGCCGGAACAGAGACCCAGTACTTC,CATSGTAGTETQYF
TRBV6-1,NA,14,TRBJ1-5,few,TGTGCCAGCAGTGAAGGGTTAGGGGGTCAGCCCCAGCATTTT,CASSEGLGGQPQHF
TRBV18,NA,14,TRBJ2-3,few,TGTGCCAGCTCATCCAAACTAGGGACAGATACGCAGTATTTT,CASSSKLGTDTQYF
TRBV6-5,NA,14,TRBJ1-3,few,TGTGCCAGCAGTTTCCGACAATCTGGAAACACCATATATTTT,CASSFRQSGNTIYF
TRBV7-9,NA,14,TRBJ2-7,few,TGTGCCAGCAGCCGGGCCCCGGTCTCCTACGAGCAGTACTTC,CASSRAPVSYEQYF
TRBV12-3/TRBV12-4,TRBD2,15,TRBJ2-7,few,TGTGCCAGCACCTTGGCGGGAGGGAGCTCCTACGAGCAGTACTTC,CASTLAGGSSYEQYF
TRBV5-6,NA,17,TRBJ2-1,few,TGTGCCAGCAGCCAGGGGAGATGGGACACATACTACAATGAGCAGTTCTTC,CASSQGRWDTYYNEQFF
TRBV11-2,TRBD2,18,TRBJ2-5,few,TGTGCCAGCAGCCACACCTGGGGACTAGCGGGAGTGGGAGAGACCCAGTACTTC,CASSHTWGLAGVGETQYF
TRBV20-1,NA,14,TRBJ2-3,NA,TGCAGTGCGTCACTAGCCCAGGGCACAGATACGCAGTATTTT,CSASLAQGTDTQYF